Below are 11 T cell receptor beta chains sequenced from a single sample in a study of blood T cell repertoires in COVID-19. Measured with immunoSEQ multiplex PCR; TCRdb has only the in-frame clones, and not every one. The table shows about 240,000 clones, with about 73% occurring only once. Sample: peripheral blood. The receptors were gathered from a woman aged 80 or over with acute or convalescent COVID-19.

The V call is TRBV18, the J call TRBJ1-1; D gene ambiguous. CDR3 length: 15 amino acids. In germline, CDR1 is KGHSH, CDR2 LQKENI. The V gene lost 3 bases and the J gene lost 3 bases, with 14 bases spanning the gap. The CDR3: CASSPAEGSYTEAFF. CDR3 bases: TGTGCCAGCTCACCTGCCGAGGGCAGCTACACTGAAGCTTTCTTT.

V is TRBV5-1 and J is TRBJ2-1; 14 bases align to TRBD2. V gave up 4 bases and J gave up 5 bases; unmatched junction bases: 2. The CDR3 runs to 15 residues. CDR1 SGHRS and CDR2 YFSETQ come from the germline V gene. The CDR3 loop reads CASSPGLAGDNEQFF. The CDR3 DNA reads as TGCGCCAGCAGCCCGGGACTAGCGGGAGACAATGAGCAGTTCTTC. The variable domain in full, with the rest retrieved from reference TRBV5-1 and TRBJ2-1, is KAGVTQTPRYLIKTRGQQVTLSCSPISGHRSVSWYQQTPGQGLQFLFEYFSETQRNKGNFPGRFSGRQFSNSRSEMNVSTLELGDSALYLCASSPGLAGDNEQFFGPGTRLTVL.

This clone was seen more than once but under ten times. The chain is built from TRBV6-2 or TRBV6-3 and TRBJ2-1; 8 positions agree with TRBD2. V lost 4 bases to trimming and J lost 7 bases; unmatched junction nucleotides: 9. CDR3 length equals 15 residues. Germline assignment: CDR1 MNHEY and CDR2 SVGEGT. DNA of the CDR3: TGTGCCAGCAGTTCCTCCGGGAGGGCCAGGAATGAGCAGTTCTTC. It encodes CASSSSGRARNEQFF.

In nucleotides, the CDR3 is TGTGCCAGCAGTTTATTCGATTCACCCCTCCACTTT. This encodes CASSLFDSPLHF. The rearrangement uses TRBV12-3 or TRBV12-4 and TRBJ1-6; no clear D. The CDR3 covers 12 residues. The V and J ends lost 2 bases and 8 bases respectively, with 4 bases between them.

This chain connects TRBV5-1 to TRBJ2-3, with TRBD2 identical over 9 bases. V was pared by 4 bases and J by 2 bases, with 5 bases of the junction left unmatched. The CDR3 has 15 amino acids. CDR1 and CDR2 (germline): SGHRS, YFSETQ. DNA of the CDR3: TGCGCCAGCAGCCCGACTAGCGGCACCACAGATACGCAGTATTTT. Protein: CASSPTSGTTDTQYF.

This chain links TRBV5-1 with TRBJ2-5; D gene uncertain. Germline values: CDR1 SGHRS, CDR2 YFSETQ. The CDR3 extends over 15 amino acids. V lost 0 bases to trimming and J lost 5 bases, with 14 bases between them. Here the CDR3 reads CASSLASTPRETQYF. CDR3 sequence (DNA): TGCGCCAGCAGCTTGGCTTCCACTCCTCGTGAGACCCAGTACTTC.

This clone was picked up one time. V is TRBV30 and J is TRBJ1-2; D is perhaps TRBD1 (6 bases). The V and J ends lost 2 bases and 6 bases respectively, with 13 bases between them. The germline gives CDR1 GTSNPN, CDR2 SVGIG (reference sequence). This CDR3 contains 13 residues. The CDR3 DNA reads TGTGCCTGGAGTACTACAGGGTACCATGGCTACACCTTC. Translating gives CAWSTTGYHGYTF.

This clone appeared a single time. The gene calls are TRBV2 and TRBJ2-1, with D possibly being TRBD2 (6 bases). The CDR3 extends over 14 amino acids. Germline CDR1 and CDR2: SNHLY and FYNNEI. The V gene lost 4 bases and the J gene lost 6 bases, with 13 bases spanning the gap. CDR3 sequence (DNA): TGTGCCAGCAGTGCGGACTACCAGTCCAATGAGCAGTTCTTC. Translation gives CASSADYQSNEQFF.

The chain carries TRBV5-6 and TRBJ2-7, with 8 bases matching TRBD1. V lost 4 bases, J lost 3 bases, and 3 bases stayed unmatched. Germline CDR1 is SGHDT and CDR2 is YYEEEE. The CDR3 loop spans 13 amino acids. This CDR3 reads CASSQDRGYEQYF. The CDR3 bases are TGTGCCAGCAGCCAAGACAGGGGCTACGAGCAGTACTTC.

The chain carries TRBV7-2 and TRBJ2-1, with TRBD1 identical over 7 bases. CDR3 length: 16 amino acids. Looked up from germline, CDR1 is SGHTA and CDR2 is FQGNSA. J lost 4 bases, V lost 5 bases, and 11 bases had no gene match. The CDR3 protein is CASSGRRDRKYNEQFF. The CDR3 region has the DNA TGTGCCAGCAGCGGCAGACGGGACAGAAAATACAATGAGCAGTTCTTC. The full variable domain, its missing parts supplied by reference TRBV7-2 and TRBJ2-1, is GAGVSQSPSNKVTEKGKDVELRCDPISGHTALYWYRQSLGQGLEFLIYFQGNSAPDKSGLPSDRFSAERTGGSVSTLTIQRTQQEDSAVYLCASSGRRDRKYNEQFFGPGTRLTVL.

V and J are TRBV2 and TRBJ1-6; 7 bases are a match to TRBD1. CDR1 SNHLY and CDR2 FYNNEI come from the germline V gene. This CDR3 has 14 residues. The V gene end was trimmed by 6 bases and the J gene end by 10 bases; junction bases not matched to a gene: 9. The CDR3: CASRPDRVGSPLHF. CDR3 nucleotides: TGTGCCAGCAGGCCCGACAGGGTTGGGTCACCCCTCCACTTT.